The 14 T cell receptor beta chains presented below share a single source sample, sequenced in a study of shared clonotypes between healthy human individuals. The naive CD8 subset, CD45RO-negative cells positively selected for CCR7, excluded terminally differentiated effector memory CD45RA+ cells. Produced via immunoSEQ multiplex PCR; TCRdb's table is partial and in-frame only. The table includes around 2,100,000 clones, roughly 95% detected once. Material for sequencing was naive CD8+ T cells sorted from blood. The receptors shown here come from a man aged 18 to 35 in good health.

This sequence joins TRBV19 and TRBJ1-5, with D possibly matching TRBD1 (6 bases). Deletions cut 10 bases from V and 7 bases from J, with 17 bases between. The CDR3 totals 13 residues. Germline loops: CDR1 LNHDA, CDR2 SQIVND (reference sequence). The CDR3 sequence: CATWEGDLQPQHF. The CDR3 DNA follows: TGTGCCACCTGGGAGGGGGATCTACAGCCCCAGCATTTT.

This chain uses TRBV7-2 with TRBJ1-1, with D unclear. CDR3 length: 12 residues. Germline loops: CDR1 SGHTA, CDR2 FQGNSA. V was shortened by 4 bases and J by 4 bases, with 7 bases between the two germline ends. The CDR3, as DNA: TGTGCCAGCAGCTCCTCTAGCACTGAAGCTTTCTTT. It specifies CASSSSSTEAFF. Based on the CDR3 plus reference TRBV7-2 and TRBJ1-1, the full variable domain is GAGVSQSPSNKVTEKGKDVELRCDPISGHTALYWYRQSLGQGLEFLIYFQGNSAPDKSGLPSDRFSAERTGGSVSTLTIQRTQQEDSAVYLCASSSSSTEAFFGQGTRLTVV.

The chain uses TRBV5-8 and TRBJ1-4; TRBD1 is a possible D gene (5 bases). Germline V CDR1 and CDR2: SGHTS, YDEGEE. CDR3 length equals 15 residues. Trimming took off 4 bases at V and 3 bases at J, with 13 bases between the two ends. CDR3 in amino acids: CASSAGPLPNEKLFF. Here the CDR3 DNA reads TGTGCCAGCAGCGCGGGGCCCCTGCCTAATGAAAAACTGTTTTTT.

V gene TRBV29-1 combines with J gene TRBJ2-5; no firm D call. The CDR3 is made up of 13 amino acids. Trimming shortened V by 3 bases and J by 5 bases, and 13 bases separated the two germline ends. The germline CDR1 and CDR2 sequences are SQVTM and ANQGSEA. The CDR3 region is CSVDVEGWETQYF. The CDR3 nucleotides read TGCAGCGTTGATGTTGAAGGTTGGGAGACCCAGTACTTC.

In DNA, the CDR3 is TGCAGCGTTGAAGATCTTCTCGGCGGGGGACGGTTCTTC. Its translation is CSVEDLLGGGRFF. The rearrangement uses TRBV29-1 and TRBJ2-1, with 7 bases aligning to TRBD2. V gave up 0 bases and J gave up 15 bases; unmatched junction bases: 11. Germline lookup yields CDR1 SQVTM and CDR2 ANQGSEA. The CDR3 runs to 13 residues.

The chain carries TRBV27 and TRBJ2-7; 7 bases align to TRBD1. In germline, CDR1 is MNHEY, CDR2 SMNVEV (reference sequence). V lost 4 bases to trimming and J lost 1 base; unmatched junction nucleotides: 7. The CDR3 has 15 residues. CDR3 bases: TGTGCCAGCAGTTGGGGGCAGGGGGTTTCCTACGAGCAGTACTTC. Translation: CASSWGQGVSYEQYF.

The chain recombines TRBV27 with TRBJ1-2, with TRBD1 as a possible D gene (6 bases). Trimming took 11 bases from V and 4 from J, leaving 14 bases between them. This CDR3 has 12 residues. Germline lookup yields CDR1 MNHEY and CDR2 SMNVEV (reference sequence). The CDR3 region has the DNA TGTGCCGTAGGGGGGAAAAGCTATGGCTACACCTTC. Translated, it gives CAVGGKSYGYTF.

The V and J genes are TRBV4-3 and TRBJ1-2; no clear D. The CDR3 length is 15 residues. V lost 0 bases, J lost 8 bases, and 16 bases lay in between. CDR1 and CDR2 from the germline V gene are LGHNA and YSLEER. CDR3 sequence: CASSQDGSFLEGYTF. The DNA for the CDR3 is TGCGCCAGCAGCCAAGATGGGTCCTTTTTGGAGGGCTACACCTTC.

This rearrangement joins TRBV6-5 to TRBJ2-1; D is undetermined. V shed 6 bases and J shed 4 bases, with 13 bases lying between them. CDR3 length: 14 residues. Germline loops: CDR1 MNHEY, CDR2 SVGAGI. In DNA form, the CDR3 reads TGTGCCAGCAGCCCCCAAGGTGGATACAATGAGCAGTTCTTC. It codes for CASSPQGGYNEQFF.

The sample holds one count of this clone. Other DNA sequences in the sample encode the same CDR3. As DNA, the CDR3 is TGTGCCAGCAGCTTTGGGACAGCTGGAAACACCATATATTTT. Translation: CASSFGTAGNTIYF. The chain employs TRBV28 and TRBJ1-3, with TRBD1 matching over 7 bases. The J segment lost 2 bases and the V segment lost 6 bases, leaving 4 bases of the junction unmatched. This CDR3 region has 14 residues. Looked up from germline, CDR1 is MDHEN and CDR2 is SYDVKM.

The rearrangement links TRBV20-1 to TRBJ1-1; D gene ambiguous. V lost 0 bases to trimming and J lost 7 bases, with 6 bases between them. The CDR3 length is 11 residues. Germline V gene data show CDR1 as DFQATT and CDR2 as SNEGSKA (reference sequence). CDR3: CSAREEGEAFF. The CDR3 DNA is TGCAGTGCTAGAGAGGAGGGTGAAGCTTTCTTT.

The rearrangement links TRBV4-3 to TRBJ2-1, with no clear D. CDR1 and CDR2 (germline): LGHNA, YSLEER. V was clipped by 4 bases and J by 8 bases, with 9 bases between them. The CDR3 sequence is 12 residues long. DNA for the CDR3: TGCGCCAGCAGCCGGTCGGCGGATGAGCAGTTCTTC. It specifies CASSRSADEQFF.

The chain links TRBV20-1 to TRBJ1-2; no clear D gene. This CDR3 is built from 11 residues. CDR1 is DFQATT, CDR2 SNEGSKA, per germline (reference sequence). The CDR3 DNA is TGCAGCCCCAAGGTCAACTATGGCTACACCTTC. It yields the protein CSPKVNYGYTF.

V usage is TRBV5-5 and J usage is TRBJ2-5; D might be TRBD2 (5 bases). The last part of the DNA fits TRBJ2-7 better; the J call may be wrong. Looked up from germline, CDR1 is SGHKS and CDR2 is YYEKEE (reference sequence). The CDR3 has 12 residues. The CDR3 sequence: CASSLSGYEQYF. CDR3 sequence (DNA): TGTGCCAGCAGCTTGTCGGGATACGAGCAGTACTTC.